A selection of T cell receptor beta chains follows, all from one sample in a study of T cells after yellow fever vaccination. A single record per CDR3 protein comes from TCRdb applying MiXCR to the 5' RACE reads. Altogether under 300,000 distinct CDR3 sequences are present, less than 9% being singletons, with the ten largest covering about 0.85%. Source: CD4+ T cells sorted from PBMCs, taken 15 days after the yellow fever booster vaccination. These receptors came from a man under 40 who received the YFV17D yellow fever vaccine. The CDR3 runs from the conserved cysteine through the conserved F or W. Each record gives: clone size, V gene, J gene, D gene, CDR3 DNA, CDR3 protein. The D gene is left open where the match is weak. The size entry is marked missing in some rows and otherwise reads once, few, many or a size class.

clone size: -; V gene: TRBV28; J gene: TRBJ2-3; D gene: TRBD2; CDR3 DNA: TGTGCCAGCACGCGAACGGGACTAGCGGACACAGATACGCAGTATTTT; CDR3 protein: CASTRTGLADTDTQYF
clone size: -; V gene: TRBV28; J gene: TRBJ2-7; D gene: TRBD2; CDR3 DNA: TGTGCCAGCAGTTTACTCACTAGCGAGGCCTACGAGCAGTACTTC; CDR3 protein: CASSLLTSEAYEQYF
clone size: -; V gene: TRBV19; J gene: TRBJ2-2; D gene: TRBD1; CDR3 DNA: TGTGCCAGTAAGGGTGGGACAGGGAGTGCGTCCGGGGAGCTGTTTTTT; CDR3 protein: CASKGGTGSASGELFF
clone size: many; V gene: TRBV7-2; J gene: TRBJ2-3; D gene: -; CDR3 DNA: TGTGCCAGCAGCTTAGTCATACCAGATACGCAGTATTTT; CDR3 protein: CASSLVIPDTQYF
clone size: many; V gene: TRBV28; J gene: TRBJ2-1; D gene: -; CDR3 DNA: TGTGCCAGCAGTTTAGTTCGGGTGTACTCCTACAATGAGCAGTTCTTC; CDR3 protein: CASSLVRVYSYNEQFF
clone size: -; V gene: TRBV12-3/TRBV12-4; J gene: TRBJ1-1; D gene: -; CDR3 DNA: TGTGCCAGCAGTTTAGCTCCCGGGCCCTCAGGGAATCCTGAAGCTTTCTTT; CDR3 protein: CASSLAPGPSGNPEAFF
clone size: many; V gene: TRBV6-5; J gene: TRBJ2-3; D gene: TRBD1; CDR3 DNA: TGTGCCAGCAGTTACTCCAGGAGGGACAGGAGTACAGATACGCAGTATTTT; CDR3 protein: CASSYSRRDRSTDTQYF
clone size: few; V gene: TRBV29-1; J gene: TRBJ1-2; D gene: -; CDR3 DNA: TGCAGCGCAACCAGACAGGAGGATGGCTACACCTTC; CDR3 protein: CSATRQEDGYTF
clone size: few; V gene: TRBV20-1; J gene: TRBJ1-1; D gene: TRBD1; CDR3 DNA: TGCAGTGCTAGGTCAGGGGGCGCGAACACTGAAGCTTTCTTT; CDR3 protein: CSARSGGANTEAFF
clone size: many; V gene: TRBV7-2; J gene: TRBJ2-7; D gene: TRBD1; CDR3 DNA: TGTGCCAGCAGAGGACAGGGCCGCCTTTACGAGCAGTACTTC; CDR3 protein: CASRGQGRLYEQYF
clone size: few; V gene: TRBV28; J gene: TRBJ2-1; D gene: -; CDR3 DNA: TGTGCCAGCAGGCTGGGTTGGGAGCAGTTCTTC; CDR3 protein: CASRLGWEQFF
clone size: few; V gene: TRBV28; J gene: TRBJ2-7; D gene: -; CDR3 DNA: TGTGCCAGCAGTTTACTGGAAAGCTCCTACGAGCAGTACTTC; CDR3 protein: CASSLLESSYEQYF
clone size: -; V gene: TRBV5-1; J gene: TRBJ2-1; D gene: TRBD2; CDR3 DNA: TGCGCCAGCAGCTTCTTTAAACTAGCGGGCTCCTACAATGAGCAGTTCTTC; CDR3 protein: CASSFFKLAGSYNEQFF
clone size: -; V gene: TRBV28; J gene: TRBJ2-5; D gene: -; CDR3 DNA: TGTGCCAGCGCTACCCGCGGTAGGACCCAGTACTTC; CDR3 protein: CASATRGRTQYF
clone size: -; V gene: TRBV20-1; J gene: TRBJ1-4; D gene: -; CDR3 DNA: TGCAGTGCTACTGGGATCCATCGTAATGAAAAACTGTTTTTT; CDR3 protein: CSATGIHRNEKLFF
clone size: many; V gene: TRBV4-1; J gene: TRBJ2-3; D gene: -; CDR3 DNA: TGCGCCAGCAGCCAAGAGAATACGCAGTATTTT; CDR3 protein: CASSQENTQYF
clone size: -; V gene: TRBV10-3; J gene: TRBJ1-2; D gene: TRBD1; CDR3 DNA: TGTGCCATCAGTTCAGGGGGCGCTAACTATGGCTACACCTTC; CDR3 protein: CAISSGGANYGYTF
clone size: -; V gene: TRBV4-2; J gene: TRBJ1-1; D gene: -; CDR3 DNA: TGTGCCAGCAGCCTACCGGGACCGAACACTGAAGCTTTCTTT; CDR3 protein: CASSLPGPNTEAFF